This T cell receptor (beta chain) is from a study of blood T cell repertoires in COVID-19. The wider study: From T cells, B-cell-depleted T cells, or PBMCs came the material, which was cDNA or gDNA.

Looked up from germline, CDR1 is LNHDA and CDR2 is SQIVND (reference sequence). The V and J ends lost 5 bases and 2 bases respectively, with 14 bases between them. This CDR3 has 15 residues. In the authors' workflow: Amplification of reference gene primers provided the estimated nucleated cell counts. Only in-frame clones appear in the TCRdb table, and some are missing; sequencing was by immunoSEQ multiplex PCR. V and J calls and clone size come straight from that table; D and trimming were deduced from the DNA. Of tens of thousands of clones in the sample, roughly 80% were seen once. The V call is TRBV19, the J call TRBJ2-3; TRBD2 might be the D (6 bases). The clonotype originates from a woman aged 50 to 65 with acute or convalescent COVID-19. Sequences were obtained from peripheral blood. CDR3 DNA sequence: TGTGCCAGTAGTCCCTCGGGACTTCCCACAGATACGCAGTATTTT. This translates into CASSPSGLPTDTQYF.